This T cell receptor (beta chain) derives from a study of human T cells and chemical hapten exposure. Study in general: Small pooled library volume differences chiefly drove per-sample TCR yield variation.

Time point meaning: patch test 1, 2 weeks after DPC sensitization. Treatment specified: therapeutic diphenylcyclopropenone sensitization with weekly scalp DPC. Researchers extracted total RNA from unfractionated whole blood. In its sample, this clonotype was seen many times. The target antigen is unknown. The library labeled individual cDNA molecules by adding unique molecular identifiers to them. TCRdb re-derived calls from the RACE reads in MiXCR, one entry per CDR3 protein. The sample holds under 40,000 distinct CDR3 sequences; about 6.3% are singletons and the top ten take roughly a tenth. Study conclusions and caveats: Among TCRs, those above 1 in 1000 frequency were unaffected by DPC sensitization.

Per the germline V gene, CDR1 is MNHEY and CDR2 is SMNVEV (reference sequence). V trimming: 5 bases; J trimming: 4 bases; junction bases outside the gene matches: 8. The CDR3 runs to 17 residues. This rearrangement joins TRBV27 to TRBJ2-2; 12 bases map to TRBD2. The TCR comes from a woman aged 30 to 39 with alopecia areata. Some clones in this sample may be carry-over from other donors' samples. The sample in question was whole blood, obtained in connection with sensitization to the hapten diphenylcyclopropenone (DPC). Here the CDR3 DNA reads TGTGCCAGCAGTCCATTCGGACTAGCGGGAAGCACCGGGGAGCTGTTTTTT. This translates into CASSPFGLAGSTGELFF.